This TCR beta chain is drawn from a study of blood T cells in healthy people across ages. It was with a sample-barcoded 5' primer and a J-beta primer mix that a second PCR of about 7 to 12 cycles was run. Each of the samples gave a minimum of 3 million paired-end reads that contained CDR3. TCRdb reprocessed the 5' RACE reads via MiXCR and lists one record per CDR3 protein. The sample contains roughly 1.6 million distinct CDR3 sequences, roughly 32% of which appear only once. Whenever a sample was processed, at least 6 million PBMCs were isolated. Samples each had at least 5 micrograms of total RNA extracted. The CDR3 is made up of 16 amino acids. With V trimmed by 2 bases and J by 5 bases, 11 bases remained unmatched. In germline, CDR1 is SGHDN, CDR2 FVKESK.

The receptor was derived from a woman aged 25 to 39 in good health. The sequenced sample consisted of blood. The V call is TRBV14, the J call TRBJ2-5; 7 bases line up with TRBD2. The CDR3: CASSQLGLREIETQYF. The CDR3, as DNA: TGTGCCAGCAGCCAATTGGGACTAAGGGAGATTGAGACCCAGTACTTC.